Below, 17 T cell receptor beta chains from the same sample are listed, as sequenced in a study of CD8+ T cells in alopecia areata. Investigators isolated RNA and reverse transcribed it into cDNA to act as the sequencing template. Profiled with immunoSEQ multiplex PCR; TCRdb holds only in-frame clones, not every one. The table lists some 150,000 clones, 50% to 65% of them singletons. The material was CD8+ T cells sorted from blood, obtained at week 0. The origin of the receptors is a human donor with alopecia areata.

This clone appeared once. The chain uses TRBV4-3 and TRBJ2-4; the D is unclear. CDR1 LGHNA and CDR2 YSLEER come from the germline V gene. The CDR3 sequence is 13 residues long. The V and J ends lost 0 bases and 8 bases respectively, with 8 bases between them. For the CDR3, the DNA is TGCGCCAGCAGCCAAGATAGGGTAGACATTCAGTACTTC. This sequence encodes CASSQDRVDIQYF.

The chain employs TRBV30 and TRBJ2-7, with 8 bases aligning to TRBD1. V was clipped by 5 bases and J by 3 bases; unmatched bases: 3. Germline V lookup: CDR1 GTSNPN, CDR2 SVGIG (reference sequence). The CDR3 consists of 12 residues. CDR3 region: CAWGDRGYEQYF. The CDR3 DNA follows: TGTGCCTGGGGAGACAGGGGCTACGAGCAGTACTTC. The whole variable domain, remainder taken from reference TRBV30 and TRBJ2-7, is SQTIHQWPATLVQPVGSPLSLECTVEGTSNPNLYWYRQAAGRGLQLLFYSVGIGQISSEVPQNLSASRPQDRQFILSSKKLLLSDSGFYLCAWGDRGYEQYFGPGTRLTVT.

This sequence joins TRBV4-1 and TRBJ1-2; a weak D match, TRBD1 (5 bases). V shed 2 bases and J shed 8 bases, with 21 bases lying between them. The CDR3 contains 16 residues. Germline CDR1 reads MGHRA; CDR2 reads YSYEKL. CDR3 DNA: TGCGCCAGCAGCCAAATTGGTAGGGGCGCTTCAAAAGGCTACACCTTC. Protein sequence: CASSQIGRGASKGYTF.

The CDR3 nucleotides read TGTGCCAGCAGCTTATTGCGGCCCCCCCATAGCGGGGTCGCAGATACGCAGTATTTT. Protein sequence: CASSLLRPPHSGVADTQYF. The chain links TRBV7-8 to TRBJ2-3; 8 bases match TRBD2. This CDR3 is built from 19 residues. CDR1 and CDR2 from the germline V gene are SGHVS and FQNEAQ. V shed 2 bases and J 4 bases; nucleotides not matched to a gene: 17.

This CDR3 is CASSEALQVHEQYF. The CDR3 bases are TGTGCCAGCAGTGAAGCGCTTCAAGTCCACGAGCAGTACTTC. The chain uses TRBV6-1 and TRBJ2-7; D call uncertain. The CDR3 covers 14 residues. V was cut by 0 bases and J by 5 bases, with 11 bases left in between. Germline V gene data show CDR1 as MNHNS and CDR2 as SASEGT.

This chain links TRBV30 with TRBJ2-1, with a tentative D call TRBD2 (6 bases). The CDR3 runs to 12 residues. V lost 6 bases, J lost 6 bases, and 12 bases lay in between. Germline V gene data show CDR1 as GTSNPN and CDR2 as SVGIG (reference sequence). The CDR3 coding sequence is TGTGCCTGCTCAAGGGGAGGCAATGAGCAGTTCTTC. The encoded protein is CACSRGGNEQFF.

This clone was recorded a few times. This sequence joins TRBV30 and TRBJ2-3, with 12 bases aligning to TRBD2. Losses at the gene ends were 5 bases for V and 2 bases for J; bases not matched to a gene: 2. Germline V gene lookup returns CDR1 GTSNPN and CDR2 SVGIG (reference sequence). This CDR3 spans 14 amino acids. This chain's CDR3 is CAWLAGGPTDTQYF. The DNA of the CDR3 is TGTGCCTGGCTAGCGGGGGGGCCCACAGATACGCAGTATTTT.

The rearrangement joins TRBV19 to TRBJ1-2; tentative D call: TRBD1 (5 bases). Trimming removed 7 bases from V and 8 bases from J, with 17 bases in between. Germline V gene lookup returns CDR1 LNHDA and CDR2 SQIVND (reference sequence). The CDR3 contains 13 residues. CDR3 in DNA: TGTGCCAGTAAGGGACGGGGATCTCTGGGCTACACCTTC. The encoded protein is CASKGRGSLGYTF. Combining the CDR3 with reference TRBV19 and TRBJ1-2 gives the whole variable domain DGGITQSPKYLFRKEGQNVTLSCEQNLNHDAMYWYRQDPGQGLRLIYYSQIVNDFQKGDIAEGYSVSREKKESFPLTVTSAQKNPTAFYLCASKGRGSLGYTFGSGTRLTVV.

This clone appeared a few times. The genes are TRBV29-1 and TRBJ2-1, with 8 bases matching TRBD1. The CDR3 extends over 13 amino acids. Looked up from germline, CDR1 is SQVTM and CDR2 is ANQGSEA. J gave up 3 bases and V 7 bases, and 5 bases lay outside the gene matches. CDR3 amino acids: CSAPGQDYNEQFF. CDR3 DNA: TGCAGCGCCCCGGGACAGGACTACAATGAGCAGTTCTTC.

The rearrangement links TRBV11-2 to TRBJ2-1, with D hard to call. This CDR3 spans 13 amino acids. With 1 base removed from V and 2 bases from J, the gap between germline ends came to 3 bases. The V gene's germline CDR1 is SGHAT and CDR2 FQNNGV. DNA for the CDR3: TGTGCCAGCAGCTTAGCTACCTACAATGAGCAGTTCTTC. Protein: CASSLATYNEQFF.

This clone was seen a handful of times. The CDR3 sequence is CASTDHSFDEQFF. The CDR3 DNA reads as TGTGCCAGTACCGATCATAGCTTCGATGAGCAGTTCTTC. This chain uses TRBV19 with TRBJ2-1; D is unclear. Germline values: CDR1 LNHDA, CDR2 SQIVND (reference sequence). The length of the CDR3 is 13 residues. The ends were cut back, 7 bases at V and 8 bases at J, with 15 bases in the middle.

This chain uses TRBV29-1 with TRBJ2-7, with 10 nucleotides matching TRBD1. With 4 bases clipped from V and 3 bases from J, the junction kept 9 bases outside the gene matches. Per germline, CDR1 SQVTM and CDR2 ANQGSEA. The CDR3 sequence is 15 residues long. The chain's CDR3 is CSVGRADRGDYEQYF. The CDR3 bases are TGCAGCGTTGGTCGTGCGGACAGGGGGGACTACGAGCAGTACTTC.

This clone was observed a handful of times. V gene TRBV27 combines with J gene TRBJ1-5; 7 bases fit TRBD1. The CDR3 spans 17 residues. J was trimmed by 4 bases and V by 5 bases; bases with no gene match: 14. CDR1 and CDR2 from the germline V gene are MNHEY and SMNVEV (reference sequence). The CDR3 nucleotides read TGTGCCAGCAGTCCCTACCCGTCGACAGGGAGGAATCAGCCCCAGCATTTT. Translation gives CASSPYPSTGRNQPQHF.

The chain combines TRBV2 with TRBJ2-7; 7 bases fit TRBD1. The CDR3 totals 14 residues. Losses at the gene ends were 10 bases for V and 0 bases for J; bases not matched to a gene: 9. Germline V CDR1 and CDR2: SNHLY, FYNNEI. The CDR3 protein is CAINRGRSSYEQYF. CDR3 DNA: TGTGCCATCAACAGGGGAAGGAGCTCCTACGAGCAGTACTTC.

DNA of the CDR3: TGCAGCGTGCGGACAGGCCAAAACACTGAAGCTTTCTTT. This sequence encodes CSVRTGQNTEAFF. The genes are TRBV29-1 and TRBJ1-1; 7 bases line up with TRBD1. CDR3 length: 13 amino acids. V gave up 6 bases and J gave up 2 bases; unmatched junction bases: 6. CDR1 is SQVTM and CDR2 is ANQGSEA in the germline V gene.

This clone was seen a few times. The V and J genes are TRBV9 and TRBJ2-3; a weak D match, TRBD1 (6 bases). V was cut by 1 base and J by 0 bases, with 15 bases left in between. In germline, CDR1 is SGDLS, CDR2 YYNGEE. The CDR3 sequence is 17 residues long. The CDR3 here is CASSVSGALASTDTQYF. The CDR3 DNA is TGTGCCAGCAGCGTATCAGGGGCACTGGCCAGCACAGATACGCAGTATTTT.

The chain carries TRBV10-3 and TRBJ2-7, with unresolved D. The germline CDR1 and CDR2 sequences are ENHRY and SYGVKD. The CDR3 length is 15 residues. Trimming cost V 0 bases and J 1 base, with 10 bases left between them. The CDR3 DNA reads TGTGCCATCAGTGAGTCCGGTGGGATTTCCTACGAGCAGTACTTC. It codes for CAISESGGISYEQYF.